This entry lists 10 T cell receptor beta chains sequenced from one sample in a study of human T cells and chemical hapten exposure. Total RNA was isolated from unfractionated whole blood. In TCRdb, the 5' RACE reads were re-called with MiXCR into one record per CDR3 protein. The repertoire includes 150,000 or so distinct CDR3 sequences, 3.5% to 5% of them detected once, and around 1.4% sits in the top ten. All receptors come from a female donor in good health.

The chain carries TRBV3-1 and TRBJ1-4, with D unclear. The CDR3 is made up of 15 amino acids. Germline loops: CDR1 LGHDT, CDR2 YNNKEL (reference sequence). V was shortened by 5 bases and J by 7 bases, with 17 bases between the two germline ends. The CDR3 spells CASSYPGKEGEKLFF. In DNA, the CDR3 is TGTGCCAGCAGCTATCCCGGGAAGGAAGGTGAAAAACTGTTTTTT. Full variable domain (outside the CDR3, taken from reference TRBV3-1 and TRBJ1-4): DTAVSQTPKYLVTQMGNDKSIKCEQNLGHDTMYWYKQDSKKFLKIMFSYNNKELIINETVPNRFSPKSPDKAHLNLHINSLELGDSAVYFCASSYPGKEGEKLFFGSGTQLSVL.

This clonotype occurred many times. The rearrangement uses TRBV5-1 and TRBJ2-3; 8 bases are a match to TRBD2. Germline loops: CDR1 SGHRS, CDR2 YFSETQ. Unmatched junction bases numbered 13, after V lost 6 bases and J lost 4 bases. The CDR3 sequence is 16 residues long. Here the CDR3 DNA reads TGCGCCAGCACCCTCCGAGAAGCGGGGGCCTCAGATACGCAGTATTTT. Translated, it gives CASTLREAGASDTQYF.

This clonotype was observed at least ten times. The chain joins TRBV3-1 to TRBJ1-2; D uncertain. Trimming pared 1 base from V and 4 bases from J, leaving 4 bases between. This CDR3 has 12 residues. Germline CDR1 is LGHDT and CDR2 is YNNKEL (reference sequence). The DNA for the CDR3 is TGTGCCAGCAGCCAAGCCTTCTATGGCTACACCTTC. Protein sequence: CASSQAFYGYTF.

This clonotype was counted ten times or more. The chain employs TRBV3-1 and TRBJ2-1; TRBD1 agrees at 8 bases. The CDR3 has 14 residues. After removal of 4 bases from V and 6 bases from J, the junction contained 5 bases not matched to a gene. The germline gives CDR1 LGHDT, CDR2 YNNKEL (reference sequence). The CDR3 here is CASSPGTGGNEQFF. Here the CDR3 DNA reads TGTGCCAGCAGCCCAGGGACAGGTGGCAATGAGCAGTTCTTC.

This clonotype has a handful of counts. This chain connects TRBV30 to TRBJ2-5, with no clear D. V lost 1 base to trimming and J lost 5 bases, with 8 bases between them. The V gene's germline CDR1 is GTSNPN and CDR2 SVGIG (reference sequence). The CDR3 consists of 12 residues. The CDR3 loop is CAWSGCPETQYF. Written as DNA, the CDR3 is TGTGCCTGGAGTGGGTGTCCGGAGACCCAGTACTTC.

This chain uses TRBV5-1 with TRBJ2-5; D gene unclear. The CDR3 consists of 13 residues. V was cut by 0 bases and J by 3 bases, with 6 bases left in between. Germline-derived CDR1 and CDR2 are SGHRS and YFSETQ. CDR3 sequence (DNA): TGCGCCAGCAGCTTGGGTGCCGAAGAGACCCAGTACTTC. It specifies CASSLGAEETQYF.

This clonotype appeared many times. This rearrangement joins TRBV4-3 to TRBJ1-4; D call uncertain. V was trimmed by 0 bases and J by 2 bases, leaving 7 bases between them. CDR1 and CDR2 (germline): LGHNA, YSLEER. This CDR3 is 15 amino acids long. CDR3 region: CASSQDAWTNEKLFF. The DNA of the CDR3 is TGCGCCAGCAGCCAAGATGCGTGGACTAATGAAAAACTGTTTTTT.

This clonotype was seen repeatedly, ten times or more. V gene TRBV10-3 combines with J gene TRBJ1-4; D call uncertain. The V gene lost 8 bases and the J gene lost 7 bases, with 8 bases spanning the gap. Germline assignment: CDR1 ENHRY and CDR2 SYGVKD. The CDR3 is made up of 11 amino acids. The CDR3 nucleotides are TGTGCCATCGGGCTAGGTGAAAAACTGTTTTTT. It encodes CAIGLGEKLFF.

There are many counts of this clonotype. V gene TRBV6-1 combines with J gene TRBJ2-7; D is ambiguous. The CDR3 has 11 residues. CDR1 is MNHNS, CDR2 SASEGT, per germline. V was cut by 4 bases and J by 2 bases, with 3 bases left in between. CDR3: CASSAAYEQYF. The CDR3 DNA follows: TGTGCCAGCAGTGCTGCCTACGAGCAGTACTTC.

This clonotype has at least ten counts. This CDR3 is CASSCWAGHEQYF. The CDR3 DNA is TGTGCCAGCAGCTGTTGGGCAGGGCACGAGCAGTACTTC. J is TRBJ2-7 and V is TRBV7-2, with D perhaps TRBD1 (5 bases). V was pared by 4 bases and J by 5 bases, with 12 bases between. This CDR3 has 13 amino acids. CDR1 SGHTA and CDR2 FQGNSA come from the germline V gene.